This T cell receptor beta chain emerged from a study of blood T cell repertoires in COVID-19. Across the whole study: The origin of the acute and convalescent COVID-19 samples was the United States, Italy and Spain. T cells, B-cell-depleted T cells, or PBMCs supplied cDNA or gDNA.

Seattle's enrolled individuals joined amid active infection and were then monitored longitudinally. Original data processing: Scientists estimated how many nucleated cells there were by amplifying reference gene primers. This table comes from immunoSEQ multiplex PCR, and its TCRdb copy is limited to in-frame clones, with some not included. For V, J and clone size, that table is used; D and trimming come from the DNA. The sample contains under 450,000 clones, about 88% of which appear only once. This CDR3 contains 12 residues. Trimming pared 3 bases from V and 9 bases from J, leaving 12 bases between. From germline, CDR1 is GTSNPN and CDR2 SVGIG (reference sequence).

Sequencing used peripheral blood. The J gene is TRBJ1-3, the V gene TRBV30, with D uncertain. The TCR was taken from a woman aged 40-49 years with COVID-19, enrolled during active disease. DNA of the CDR3: TGTGCCTGGAGCGACTCCCAAACCACCATATATTTT. Translation: CAWSDSQTTIYF.